A single sample gave rise to the 20 T cell receptor beta chains below, sequenced in a study of shared clonotypes between healthy human individuals. Method: immunoSEQ multiplex PCR; TCRdb's copy keeps in-frame clones and lacks some. Among millions of clones, over 85% were seen once, and the ten largest hold about 0.13%. Material for sequencing was naive CD4+ T cells sorted from blood. Subset given: CD45RA+ positively selected. Source of these receptors: a young man in good health.

This chain links TRBV10-3 with TRBJ2-1; D is perhaps TRBD1 or TRBD2 (5 bases each). Trimming left V 4 bases short and J 6 bases short, with 13 bases between. Per the germline V gene, CDR1 is ENHRY and CDR2 is SYGVKD. This CDR3 has 14 amino acids. CDR3 in amino acids: CAISASGTINEQFF. Written as DNA, the CDR3 is TGTGCCATCAGTGCCTCCGGGACCATCAATGAGCAGTTCTTC.

The chain employs TRBV30 and TRBJ2-5; D might be TRBD1 (6 bases). This CDR3 region has 13 residues. Per the germline V gene, CDR1 is GTSNPN and CDR2 is SVGIG (reference sequence). Between the trimmed V and J ends, which lost 3 bases and 5 bases, there was a span of 13 bases. The CDR3 sequence: CAWSLIQGETQYF. The CDR3 DNA reads TGTGCCTGGAGCCTCATTCAGGGGGAGACCCAGTACTTC.

As to this clone: The sample holds other DNA sequences that translate to the same CDR3. The rearrangement uses TRBV27 and TRBJ1-2; 7 nucleotides agree with TRBD1. The CDR3 is 13 amino acids. CDR1 is MNHEY and CDR2 is SMNVEV in the germline V gene (reference sequence). Trimming took 5 bases from V and 5 from J; bases not matched to a gene: 5. For the CDR3, the DNA is TGTGCCAGCAGTCGACAGGGACCTTATGGCTACACCTTC. As protein: CASSRQGPYGYTF.

This clone was seen a handful of times. The chain carries TRBV28 and TRBJ1-1; no definite D call. This CDR3 region has 14 residues. Germline V gene data show CDR1 as MDHEN and CDR2 as SYDVKM. V shed 6 bases and J shed 4 bases, with 15 bases lying between them. The chain's CDR3 is CASRTQRLGTEAFF. DNA of the CDR3: TGTGCCAGCAGAACACAGCGTTTGGGCACTGAAGCTTTCTTT.

In regard to this clone: Other nucleotide sequences from this sample produce the same CDR3. The chain has TRBV30 and TRBJ2-3; unclear D gene. The CDR3 has 12 residues. From germline, CDR1 is GTSNPN and CDR2 SVGIG (reference sequence). The V end lost 1 base, the J end lost 6 bases, and 8 bases lay between the germline ends. CDR3 coding DNA: TGTGCCTGGAGTGCCTCAACGGATACGCAGTATTTT. It translates to CAWSASTDTQYF.

The genes are TRBV2 and TRBJ2-3; TRBD2 is a possible D gene (6 bases). Germline CDR1 reads SNHLY; CDR2 reads FYNNEI. The V gene lost 6 bases and the J gene lost 0 bases, with 10 bases spanning the gap. The CDR3 sequence is 14 residues long. CDR3 in amino acids: CASRGLTSTDTQYF. For the CDR3, the DNA is TGTGCCAGCAGGGGACTGACTAGCACAGATACGCAGTATTTT.

CDR3 nucleotide sequence: TGTGCCAGCAGCCCCCGCCCCGAAAACAATGAGCAGTTCTTC. Translation gives CASSPRPENNEQFF. The chain has TRBV7-2 and TRBJ2-1, with D hard to call. Germline V lookup: CDR1 SGHTA, CDR2 FQGNSA. V shed 5 bases and J shed 5 bases, with 13 bases lying between them. This CDR3 region has 14 residues.

This clone was picked up a small number of times. This same CDR3 is encoded by further DNA sequences in the sample. This chain connects TRBV19 to TRBJ1-6; D remains ambiguous. V gave up 1 base and J gave up 7 bases, with 8 bases separating them. Germline V gives CDR1 LNHDA, CDR2 SQIVND (reference sequence). This CDR3 comprises 14 residues. CDR3 protein: CASSIGVWNSPLHF. The CDR3 coding sequence is TGTGCCAGTAGTATAGGGGTTTGGAATTCACCCCTCCACTTT.

The V gene is TRBV5-5, the J gene TRBJ2-1, with TRBD2 identical over 12 bases. J lost 9 bases, V lost 2 bases, and 9 bases had no gene match. The CDR3 extends over 16 amino acids. The germline gives CDR1 SGHKS, CDR2 YYEKEE (reference sequence). This CDR3 is CASSFTSGRPPGEQFF. CDR3 nucleotides: TGTGCCAGCAGCTTTACTAGCGGGAGGCCACCGGGTGAGCAGTTCTTC.

The gene calls are TRBV7-2 and TRBJ2-1; no clear D gene. There are 12 residues in the CDR3. The germline CDR1 and CDR2 sequences are SGHTA and FQGNSA. Trimming removed 4 bases at V and 9 bases at J, with 10 bases between. CDR3 sequence reads: CASSSYMGEQFF. CDR3 DNA sequence: TGTGCCAGCAGCTCATATATGGGTGAGCAGTTCTTC.

The chain employs TRBV5-4 and TRBJ2-2; the D is unclear. Germline CDR1 is SGHNT and CDR2 is YYREEE (reference sequence). The V and J ends lost 4 bases and 6 bases respectively, with 10 bases between them. This CDR3 has 13 residues. CDR3 in DNA: TGTGCCAGCAGCCCCGGCCCCTCCGGGGAGCTGTTTTTT. It translates to CASSPGPSGELFF.

The chain joins TRBV2 to TRBJ2-1, with D possibly being TRBD1 (6 bases). Trimming removed 11 bases at V and 6 bases at J, with 20 bases between. The CDR3 has 14 residues. Germline values: CDR1 SNHLY, CDR2 FYNNEI. CDR3 sequence: CASLTGKLSNEQFF. DNA for the CDR3: TGTGCCTCACTTACAGGGAAGTTATCCAATGAGCAGTTCTTC.

This rearrangement joins TRBV2 to TRBJ1-2, with D possibly being TRBD1 (6 bases). The V and J ends lost 3 bases and 4 bases respectively, with 9 bases between them. CDR3 length equals 13 residues. Germline V gene lookup returns CDR1 SNHLY and CDR2 FYNNEI. The CDR3 loop is CASSDRGIYGYTF. CDR3 in DNA: TGTGCCAGCAGTGACAGGGGAATCTATGGCTACACCTTC.

The chain has TRBV28 and TRBJ1-4; D is possibly TRBD1 (5 bases). Trimming stripped 5 bases from V and 7 bases from J, with 17 bases between. CDR3 size: 15 residues. Germline V gives CDR1 MDHEN, CDR2 SYDVKM. The CDR3 DNA reads as TGTGCCAGCAGTCCACCCGTAGTTGGGGGTGAAAAACTGTTTTTT. Its translation is CASSPPVVGGEKLFF.

The chain couples TRBV10-3 to TRBJ1-5; a possible D gene is TRBD1 (5 bases). CDR1 ENHRY and CDR2 SYGVKD come from the germline V gene. The CDR3 extends over 15 amino acids. Trimming removed 2 bases from V and 0 bases from J, with 8 bases in between. As DNA, the CDR3 is TGTGCCATCAGTGAGATGGACACTAGCAATCAGCCCCAGCATTTT. Protein: CAISEMDTSNQPQHF.

The chain is built from TRBV4-1 and TRBJ1-1; no clear D gene. With 0 bases removed from V and 1 base from J, the gap between germline ends came to 12 bases. The CDR3 is made up of 16 amino acids. The germline CDR1 and CDR2 sequences are MGHRA and YSYEKL. The CDR3 loop is CASSQDSSGRNTEAFF. DNA for the CDR3: TGCGCCAGCAGCCAAGATTCTTCGGGCCGGAACACTGAAGCTTTCTTT.

The rearrangement uses TRBV21-1 and TRBJ2-3; TRBD1, the table's D call, was not compared with the DNA. TRBV21-1 is noted as a pseudogene. This CDR3 is built from 17 residues. CDR3 DNA: TGTGCCAGCAGCCCTCCCGGCAGGTCCTCTAGCACAGATACGCAGTATTTT. Encoded protein: CASSPPGRSSSTDTQYF.

The chain has TRBV30 and TRBJ2-1; 9 bases line up with TRBD2. From germline, CDR1 is GTSNPN and CDR2 SVGIG (reference sequence). The CDR3 has 16 residues. V dropped 2 bases and J dropped 3; count of bases not matched to a gene: 8. Here the CDR3 DNA reads TGTGCCTGGAGTCAGGTTGCGGGAGGGAACTACAATGAGCAGTTCTTC. It specifies CAWSQVAGGNYNEQFF.

This clone was recorded once. The chain is built from TRBV5-4 and TRBJ2-2; D is perhaps TRBD2 (5 bases). Germline assignment: CDR1 SGHNT and CDR2 YYREEE (reference sequence). V shed 1 base and J shed 4 bases, with 11 bases lying between them. This CDR3 contains 15 residues. The CDR3 protein is CASSLFQAGTGELFF. The CDR3 DNA reads as TGTGCCAGCAGCTTGTTTCAGGCGGGCACCGGGGAGCTGTTTTTT.

As to this clone: Possible read error: a much larger clone is one base away. The chain links TRBV6-6 to TRBJ1-1; D possibly corresponds to TRBD1 (5 bases). V dropped 6 bases and J dropped 1 base, with 9 bases sitting between them. CDR1 is MNHNY and CDR2 is SVGAGI in the germline V gene (reference sequence). The CDR3 runs 13 residues. CDR3 coding DNA: TGTGCCAGCAGCGTAACAGGGAACACTGAAGCTTTCTTT. Its translation: CASSVTGNTEAFF.